These 22 T cell receptor beta chains were all obtained from the same sample, sequenced in a study of blood T cell repertoires in COVID-19 (dated by TCRdb to 2020 to 2022). The library was generated by the immunoSEQ multiplex PCR assay. TCRdb took over this immuneACCESS table, retaining in-frame rearrangements with V and J assigned. Such tables are incomplete; in checked studies, under half of the missing clones stem from an unresolved V gene, and the remainder is unexplained. This sample has just over 650,000 clones in its table, and 85% to 90% of those were observed once. Roughly 0.25% of the sample is in the top ten clones. The sample taken for sequencing was peripheral blood. The receptors come from a woman aged 18-35 years with acute or convalescent COVID-19.

The chain carries TRBV18 and TRBJ2-7; TRBD2 matches 7 bases. Germline lookup yields CDR1 KGHSH and CDR2 LQKENI. J was trimmed by 6 bases and V by 1 base; bases with no gene match: 12. This CDR3 has 16 residues. The CDR3 DNA reads as TGTGCCAGCTCACCACACGACGGGACGGGCGGGGGCGAGCAGTACTTC. Protein: CASSPHDGTGGGEQYF.

This clone was detected a few times. The chain joins TRBV13 to TRBJ2-1, with a possible D match to TRBD2 (6 bases). The germline V gene encodes CDR1 PRHDT and CDR2 FYEKMQ (reference sequence). V lost 5 bases and J 0 bases, leaving 14 bases between the germline ends. The CDR3 has 16 amino acids. DNA of the CDR3: TGTGCCAGCAGCCCTGGAGAGGAGGGCTCCTACAATGAGCAGTTCTTC. Its protein is CASSPGEEGSYNEQFF.

The V gene is TRBV12-3 or TRBV12-4, the J gene TRBJ1-5, with no clear D. Trimming removed 2 bases from V and 7 bases from J, with 6 bases in between. The CDR3 has 12 amino acids. The CDR3 coding sequence is TGTGCCAGCAGTTTACCGGGGCAGCCCCAGCATTTT. Translated, it gives CASSLPGQPQHF.

This sequence joins TRBV18 and TRBJ1-3, with D possibly being TRBD1 (5 bases). Germline V gives CDR1 KGHSH, CDR2 LQKENI. V shed 6 bases and J shed 4 bases, with 16 bases lying between them. This CDR3 is built from 15 residues. This chain's CDR3 is CASSVQAAAGNTIYF. CDR3 nucleotide sequence: TGTGCCAGCTCTGTACAGGCTGCGGCCGGAAACACCATATATTTT.

This chain uses TRBV7-7 with TRBJ2-5; D gene ambiguous. Per the germline V gene, CDR1 is SSHAT and CDR2 is FNYEAQ (reference sequence). The V end lost 3 bases, the J end lost 5 bases, and 10 bases lay between the germline ends. This CDR3 spans 13 amino acids. The CDR3: CASSFSVVETQYF. The CDR3 nucleotides are TGTGCCAGCAGCTTTTCAGTGGTTGAGACCCAGTACTTC.

The chain combines TRBV5-1 with TRBJ1-1, with D tentatively TRBD1 (5 bases). The V end lost 4 bases, the J end lost 1 base, and 17 bases lay between the germline ends. The CDR3 is made up of 16 amino acids. Per germline, CDR1 SGHRS and CDR2 YFSETQ. The DNA for the CDR3 is TGCGCCAGCAGCGCGGGACCATTAGCCCAGAACACTGAAGCTTTCTTT. Protein: CASSAGPLAQNTEAFF.

Notes on this clone: Additional DNA sequences in this sample encode the identical CDR3. The gene calls are TRBV7-9 and TRBJ2-2, with D maybe TRBD1 (6 bases). Germline V lookup: CDR1 SEHNR, CDR2 FQNEAQ (reference sequence). This CDR3 comprises 18 residues. The germline V and J ends were trimmed by 5 bases and 5 bases, with 24 bases remaining between them. The CDR3, as DNA: TGTGCCAGCAGCCACAGGGAGAGTTTCAGGGTAGGAACCGGGGAGCTGTTTTTT. Protein sequence: CASSHRESFRVGTGELFF.

The rearrangement joins TRBV4-1 to TRBJ1-3, with a weak D call TRBD1 (5 bases). Germline CDR1 and CDR2: MGHRA and YSYEKL. V lost 4 bases and J lost 10, with 14 bases in between. The CDR3 has 13 amino acids. The CDR3 DNA follows: TGCGCCAGCAGCCTGGACACCCTATGGACCATATATTTT. Its protein product is CASSLDTLWTIYF.

V gene TRBV5-1 combines with J gene TRBJ1-1, with a possible D match to TRBD1 (5 bases). This CDR3 contains 15 residues. Trimming left V 4 bases short and J 1 base short, with 14 bases between. Looked up from germline, CDR1 is SGHRS and CDR2 is YFSETQ. The CDR3 region is CASSPRGGENTEAFF. The DNA for the CDR3 is TGCGCCAGCAGCCCCCGGGGCGGGGAGAACACTGAAGCTTTCTTT.

The chain employs TRBV12-3 or TRBV12-4 and TRBJ2-7, with D unclear. V was cut by 5 bases and J by 2 bases, with 7 bases left in between. This CDR3 is 12 amino acids long. CDR3 region: CASSRLAYEQYF. In DNA, the CDR3 is TGTGCCAGCAGTCGACTTGCCTACGAGCAGTACTTC.

J is TRBJ1-4 and V is TRBV27; TRBD1 matches 10 bases. In germline, CDR1 is MNHEY, CDR2 SMNVEV (reference sequence). The trim removed 3 bases at V and 4 bases at J, leaving 5 bases unmatched. The CDR3 covers 16 residues. CDR3 residues: CASSFGTGVGNEKLFF. As DNA, the CDR3 is TGTGCCAGCAGTTTTGGGACAGGGGTCGGTAATGAAAAACTGTTTTTT.

The V and J genes are TRBV12-3 or TRBV12-4 and TRBJ2-1; maybe TRBD1 (6 bases). Trimming left V 5 bases short and J 4 bases short, with 9 bases between. The CDR3 is 13 amino acids. The CDR3 DNA is TGTGCCAGCAGTCACGACAGGTACAATGAGCAGTTCTTC. Encoded protein: CASSHDRYNEQFF.

The chain couples TRBV7-2 to TRBJ1-1, with 8 positions matching TRBD1. J was trimmed by 7 bases and V by 1 base; bases with no gene match: 8. Germline V gene data show CDR1 as SGHTA and CDR2 as FQGNSA. This CDR3 is built from 15 residues. The CDR3, as DNA: TGTGCCAGCAGCTTAGATGCCAGGGGGCTAGGTGAAGCTTTCTTT. Translation gives CASSLDARGLGEAFF.

The genes are TRBV21-1 and TRBJ2-3; no DNA check was done on the table's D call, TRBD1. TRBV21-1 is annotated as a pseudogene. The CDR3 is 17 amino acids. The CDR3 protein is CASSKKGTGEFTDTQYF. The CDR3 DNA reads TGTGCCAGCAGCAAGAAGGGGACAGGGGAGTTCACAGATACGCAGTATTTT.

This clone has just one count. This sequence joins TRBV4-1 and TRBJ1-2, with TRBD1 matching over 7 bases. CDR3 length equals 14 residues. Per germline, CDR1 MGHRA and CDR2 YSYEKL. V shed 0 bases, J shed 8 bases, and the junction held 6 bases outside the gene matches. The CDR3 region is CASSQEDRVEGYTF. CDR3 coding DNA: TGCGCCAGCAGCCAAGAAGACAGGGTGGAAGGCTACACCTTC.

This clone was picked up one time. The rearrangement joins TRBV5-6 to TRBJ1-2; 11 bases map to TRBD1. The length of the CDR3 is 17 residues. CDR1 and CDR2 (germline): SGHDT, YYEEEE. Trimming at V came to 2 bases and at J to 0 bases, leaving 6 bases not matched to a gene. The CDR3 DNA reads TGTGCCAGCAGCTTCCTTGGACAGGGGGCTGCTAACTATGGCTACACCTTC. The encoded protein is CASSFLGQGAANYGYTF.

The V and J genes are TRBV28 and TRBJ1-1, with TRBD1 identical over 7 bases. Germline assignment: CDR1 MDHEN and CDR2 SYDVKM. The CDR3 has 17 residues. V lost 1 base to trimming and J lost 0 bases; unmatched junction nucleotides: 8. CDR3 sequence (DNA): TGTGCCAGCAGTTTATTCTCGACAGGGTCCATGAACACTGAAGCTTTCTTT. Its translation: CASSLFSTGSMNTEAFF.

This clone was counted once. The chain combines TRBV6-5 with TRBJ2-3, with TRBD2 as a possible D gene (7 bases). The CDR3 consists of 15 residues. Trimming pared 7 bases from V and 2 bases from J, leaving 16 bases between. Germline CDR1 MNHEY, CDR2 SVGAGI. CDR3 DNA sequence: TGTGCCAGCACACAAGGGGGGGACTCCACAGATACGCAGTATTTT. Translated: CASTQGGDSTDTQYF.

The chain is built from TRBV10-2 and TRBJ2-1; no clear D. Germline V gene sequence: CDR1 WSHSY, CDR2 SAAADI. Trimming removed 3 bases at V and 6 bases at J, with 6 bases between. The CDR3 has 12 residues. CDR3 protein: CASSEPSNEQFF. CDR3 bases: TGCGCCAGCAGTGAACCTAGCAATGAGCAGTTCTTC.

The rearrangement uses TRBV30 and TRBJ1-5; weak D call: TRBD1 (6 bases). The V gene lost 4 bases and the J gene lost 2 bases, with 15 bases spanning the gap. Germline lookup yields CDR1 GTSNPN and CDR2 SVGIG (reference sequence). The CDR3 is 15 amino acids. The CDR3 DNA is TGTGCCTGGATTCCCCGGGACACCGGCAATCAGCCCCAGCATTTT. It is translated as CAWIPRDTGNQPQHF.

The V gene is TRBV18, the J gene TRBJ2-7; 7 bases agree with TRBD1. V shed 3 bases and J 4 bases; nucleotides not matched to a gene: 3. The germline V gene has CDR1 KGHSH and CDR2 LQKENI. The CDR3 has 13 amino acids. In DNA form, the CDR3 reads TGTGCCAGCTCACCCGACAGGGTTTACGAGCAGTACTTC. Translated: CASSPDRVYEQYF. The full variable domain, completed using reference TRBV18 and TRBJ2-7, is NAGVMQNPRHLVRRRGQEARLRCSPMKGHSHVYWYRQLPEEGLKFMVYLQKENIIDESGMPKERFSAEFPKEGPSILRIQQVVRGDSAAYFCASSPDRVYEQYFGPGTRLTVT.

The chain is built from TRBV6-1 and TRBJ1-2; a weak D match, TRBD1 (5 bases). The germline CDR1 and CDR2 sequences are MNHNS and SASEGT. This CDR3 has 15 residues. Trimming removed 2 bases from V and 4 bases from J, with 14 bases in between. For the CDR3, the DNA is TGTGCCAGCAGTGAACATATGGAGGGGTCCTATGGCTACACCTTC. Translating gives CASSEHMEGSYGYTF.